A selection of T cell receptor beta chains follows, all from one sample in a study of T cells in Graves' hyperthyroidism and ophthalmopathy. TCRdb fed the multiplex PCR reads into MiXCR, producing one record per CDR3 protein. The sample has about 840,000 distinct CDR3 sequences, over 35% seen once. The sequencing input was blood. The receptors come from a man aged 18-30 years with Graves' hyperthyroidism. Each CDR3 is given with its conserved first and last residue. A D gene is named only where the DNA matches it firmly. Clone size, where shown, is once, few, many, or a class for clones that have expanded.

TRBJ2-2 NA NA TRBV7-8 CASSSRHSTGELFF TGTGCCAGCAGCAGTCGTCACAGCACCGGGGAGCTGTTTTTT
TRBJ2-7 NA NA TRBV2 CASSDPAGAGAYEQYF TGTGCCAGCAGTGACCCTGCAGGAGCGGGTGCCTACGAGCAGTACTTC
TRBJ1-5 NA NA TRBV20-1 CSARGAGDLSNQSQHF TGCAGTGCTAGAGGGGCAGGGGATCTTAGCAATCAGTCCCAGCATTTT
TRBJ2-5 many NA TRBV7-2 CASSIGPATETQYF TGTGCCAGCAGCATTGGACCGGCGACAGAGACCCAGTACTTC
TRBJ2-2 NA NA TRBV14 CASSQETGPFTGELFF TGTGCCAGCAGCCAAGAGACGGGCCCGTTCACCGGGGAGCTGTTTTTT
TRBJ2-7 many NA TRBV12-3/TRBV12-4 CASSFGLLEQYF TGTGCCAGCAGTTTCGGCCTTCTCGAGCAGTACTTC
TRBJ2-1 few TRBD1 TRBV15 CATSRPDRAKQFF TGTGCCACCAGCAGACCCGACAGGGCGAAGCAGTTCTTC
TRBJ2-7 NA TRBD2 TRBV7-9 CAGSVGGAMDEQYF TGTGCCGGCAGCGTCGGGGGGGCCATGGACGAGCAGTACTTC
TRBJ1-3 many NA TRBV7-9 CASSPSVSGNTIYF TGTGCCAGCAGCCCCTCCGTCTCTGGAAACACCATATATTTT
TRBJ1-5 NA TRBD1 TRBV28 CASSPRGTGNQPQHF TGTGCCAGCAGCCCCCGAGGGACAGGCAATCAGCCCCAGCATTTT
TRBJ2-7 NA NA TRBV2 CASNFLLDEQYF TGTGCCAGCAACTTTCTCCTTGACGAGCAGTACTTC
TRBJ1-5 many NA TRBV10-2 CASAGWADQPQHF TGCGCCAGCGCTGGCTGGGCGGATCAGCCCCAGCATTTT
TRBJ1-1 NA NA TRBV29-1 CSFDSYTEAFF TGCAGCTTCGACAGCTACACTGAAGCTTTCTTT
TRBJ1-2 few NA TRBV6-1 CASRKTDNYGYTF TGTGCCAGCCGTAAGACAGATAACTATGGCTACACCTTC
TRBJ1-4 NA NA TRBV6-5 CASSYRGARDEKLFF TGTGCCAGCAGTTACCGGGGGGCCCGGGATGAAAAACTGTTTTTT
TRBJ1-1 NA NA TRBV5-1 CASRADTSNTEAFF TGCGCCAGCAGGGCGGACACCTCGAACACTGAAGCTTTCTTT
TRBJ1-6 many TRBD1 TRBV7-9 CASSSDRTYNSPLHF TGTGCCAGCAGCTCGGACAGGACCTATAATTCACCCCTCCACTTT
TRBJ2-5 NA NA TRBV9 CASLQIAQETQYF TGTGCCAGCCTACAGATAGCCCAAGAGACCCAGTACTTC
TRBJ2-7 NA TRBD2 TRBV11-2 CASSLGDSGSSSYEQYF TGTGCCAGCAGCTTAGGTGATAGCGGGAGTAGTTCCTACGAGCAGTACTTC
TRBJ2-7 NA NA TRBV11-2 CASTWGPSAYEQYF TGTGCCAGCACCTGGGGGCCGTCGGCCTACGAGCAGTACTTC
TRBJ1-1 many NA TRBV20-1 CSASPGIGDTEAFF TGCAGTGCTAGTCCCGGAATCGGGGACACTGAAGCTTTCTTT
TRBJ1-1 few NA TRBV6-1 CASGGSVQDAFF TGTGCCAGCGGCGGAAGCGTTCAGGATGCTTTCTTT
TRBJ2-7 many NA TRBV11-2 CASSLQHGAYEQYF TGTGCCAGCAGCTTACAACATGGGGCCTACGAGCAGTACTTC
TRBJ1-5 NA NA TRBV5-1 CASSLGGGKQPQHF TGCGCCAGCAGCTTGGGAGGGGGGAAGCAGCCCCAGCATTTT
TRBJ2-7 NA NA TRBV29-1 CSVEVQAGTGEQYF TGCAGCGTTGAAGTGCAGGCGGGCACCGGGGAGCAGTACTTC
TRBJ1-5 NA NA TRBV7-6 CASSLTIGNQPQHF TGTGCCAGCAGCTTAACTATAGGCAATCAGCCCCAGCATTTT
TRBJ2-7 few NA TRBV5-6 CASSALTVPNGYEQYF TGTGCCAGCAGTGCGCTGACAGTCCCTAATGGCTACGAGCAGTACTTC
TRBJ2-7 NA TRBD1 TRBV15 CATSRDPGQGIYEQYF TGTGCCACCAGCAGAGACCCGGGACAGGGTATATACGAGCAGTACTTC
TRBJ1-5 many NA TRBV10-3 CAISESGGDSNQPQHF TGTGCCATCAGTGAGTCGGGGGGGGATAGCAATCAGCCCCAGCATTTT
TRBJ2-7 NA NA TRBV6-1 CASNTSYEQYF TGTGCCAGCAACACTTCCTACGAGCAGTACTTC
TRBJ1-4 NA NA TRBV7-2 CASSLADGYNEKLFF TGTGCCAGCAGCTTGGCCGACGGCTATAATGAAAAACTGTTTTTT
TRBJ1-3 NA NA TRBV7-9 CASRERGAENTIYF TGTGCCAGCCGGGAGAGGGGGGCCGAAAACACCATATATTTT
TRBJ2-7 once NA TRBV7-6 CASSQRAGYDEQYF TGTGCCAGCAGCCAGAGGGCAGGGTACGACGAGCAGTACTTC
TRBJ2-7 few TRBD1 TRBV2 CASTGQFYEQYF TGTGCCAGCACGGGACAGTTCTACGAGCAGTACTTC
TRBJ2-2 many TRBD1 TRBV15 CATSIDRGETGELFF TGTGCCACCAGCATAGACAGGGGTGAAACCGGGGAGCTGTTTTTT
TRBJ2-7 NA NA TRBV7-9 CASIGREQYF TGTGCCAGCATTGGAAGGGAGCAGTACTTC
TRBJ1-1 NA NA TRBV6-1 CASSEALGATEAFF TGTGCCAGCAGTGAAGCGCTCGGGGCCACTGAAGCTTTCTTT
TRBJ2-7 many NA TRBV20-1 CSGSQNAYEQYF TGCAGTGGGAGCCAGAACGCCTACGAGCAGTACTTC
TRBJ1-4 NA NA TRBV12-3/TRBV12-4 CASSSGTVSGEKLFF TGTGCCAGCAGTTCCGGGACTGTTTCGGGGGAAAAACTGTTTTTT
TRBJ1-5 NA TRBD1 TRBV6-5 CASRRTGGVQPQHF TGTGCCAGCAGAAGGACAGGGGGCGTTCAGCCCCAGCATTTT
TRBJ2-7 NA TRBD1 TRBV7-9 CASCSTGVDEQYF TGTGCCAGCTGCTCGACAGGGGTCGACGAGCAGTACTTC
TRBJ1-2 many NA TRBV6-5 CASSYGQDYGYTF TGTGCCAGCAGTTACGGGCAGGACTATGGCTACACCTTC
TRBJ1-5 many NA TRBV20-1 CSASDRLNQPQHF TGCAGTGCTAGTGACAGGCTCAATCAGCCCCAGCATTTT